The 10 T cell receptor beta chains below were found in one sample sequenced in a study of cytomegalovirus exposure and HLA in healthy donors. Use of 60 Vbeta and 13 Jbeta primers characterized the PCR. Libraries were prepared by immunoSEQ multiplex PCR; TCRdb keeps only in-frame clonotypes and omits some of them. This sample has about 90,000 clones, with around 70% found just once. Sequencing was performed on PBMCs. All receptors come from a woman aged 45-59 years in good health and CMV-seropositive.

This chain connects TRBV7-2 to TRBJ1-3; D may be TRBD1 (6 bases). The length of the CDR3 is 14 residues. CDR1 and CDR2 from the germline V gene are SGHTA and FQGNSA. V lost 1 base, J lost 3 bases, and 7 bases lay in between. CDR3 nucleotide sequence: TGTGCCAGCAGCTTAGGGACAGTTGGAAACACCATATATTTT. This encodes CASSLGTVGNTIYF.

The V gene is TRBV19, the J gene TRBJ2-5, with TRBD2 matching over 11 bases. Germline V CDR1 and CDR2: LNHDA, SQIVND (reference sequence). J was trimmed by 4 bases and V by 4 bases; bases with no gene match: 5. This CDR3 comprises 15 residues. The CDR3 loop reads CASSSLAGGVETQYF. The CDR3 DNA reads as TGTGCCAGTAGTAGTTTAGCGGGAGGGGTAGAGACCCAGTACTTC.

The chain links TRBV7-2 to TRBJ1-2; D not resolved. This CDR3 region has 14 residues. The germline V and J ends were trimmed by 6 bases and 4 bases, with 15 bases remaining between them. The V gene's germline CDR1 is SGHTA and CDR2 FQGNSA. CDR3 loop: CASSIGFSGYGYTF. CDR3 nucleotide sequence: TGTGCCAGCAGTATCGGTTTTAGTGGCTATGGCTACACCTTC.

V gene TRBV10-3 combines with J gene TRBJ2-1, with D perhaps TRBD2 (5 bases). Germline CDR1 is ENHRY and CDR2 is SYGVKD. The ends were cut back, 10 bases at V and 4 bases at J, with 17 bases in the middle. The CDR3 is 14 residues long. The CDR3 nucleotides are TGTGCCACCCATGAGGGCCTCGGATACAATGAGCAGTTCTTC. Protein sequence: CATHEGLGYNEQFF.

The chain combines TRBV4-1 with TRBJ2-7; D is unresolved. Germline values: CDR1 MGHRA, CDR2 YSYEKL. With 5 bases removed from V and 2 bases from J, the gap between germline ends came to 10 bases. CDR3 length equals 13 residues. In nucleotides, the CDR3 is TGCGCCAGCAGCTTCGACTTAACCTACGAGCAGTACTTC. This gives the protein CASSFDLTYEQYF.

The rearrangement joins TRBV19 to TRBJ2-5; perhaps TRBD1 as D (5 bases). V was clipped by 5 bases and J by 1 base, with 8 bases between them. Germline assignment: CDR1 LNHDA and CDR2 SQIVND (reference sequence). CDR3 length: 13 residues. CDR3 bases: TGTGCCAGTAGTCCAGGGCCCCAAGAGACCCAGTACTTC. The encoded protein is CASSPGPQETQYF. Variable domain in full (rest from reference TRBV19 and TRBJ2-5): DGGITQSPKYLFRKEGQNVTLSCEQNLNHDAMYWYRQDPGQGLRLIYYSQIVNDFQKGDIAEGYSVSREKKESFPLTVTSAQKNPTAFYLCASSPGPQETQYFGPGTRLLVL.

This chain uses TRBV19 with TRBJ1-1; 7 bases match TRBD1. The CDR3 loop spans 16 amino acids. Germline CDR1 is LNHDA and CDR2 is SQIVND (reference sequence). Trimming removed 6 bases from V and 5 bases from J; junction bases left unmatched: 15. CDR3 DNA: TGTGCCAGTAGGGACACGGGACAGCGGGTACGGACTGAAGCTTTCTTT. This sequence encodes CASRDTGQRVRTEAFF.

The chain uses TRBV10-3 and TRBJ2-7; unclear D gene. Trimming cost V 0 bases and J 7 bases, with 13 bases left between them. The CDR3 covers 14 residues. Germline V gene lookup returns CDR1 ENHRY and CDR2 SYGVKD. CDR3 loop: CAISESVGLMEQYF. CDR3 sequence (DNA): TGTGCCATCAGTGAGTCGGTTGGCTTGATGGAGCAGTACTTC.

The genes are TRBV29-1 and TRBJ2-7, with 11 bases that match TRBD2. Germline values: CDR1 SQVTM, CDR2 ANQGSEA. This CDR3 is built from 14 residues. After removal of 7 bases from V and 1 base from J, the junction contained 6 bases not matched to a gene. CDR3 amino acids: CSGRTSGGSYEQYF. CDR3 nucleotide sequence: TGCAGCGGGCGAACTAGCGGGGGTTCCTACGAGCAGTACTTC.

The V gene is TRBV5-1, the J gene TRBJ2-1, with unresolved D. Germline loops: CDR1 SGHRS, CDR2 YFSETQ. The CDR3 length is 15 residues. Trimming removed 0 bases from V and 5 bases from J, with 12 bases in between. In DNA, the CDR3 is TGCGCCAGCAGCTTGGATCCGGGTCCCAACAATGAGCAGTTCTTC. Its protein is CASSLDPGPNNEQFF.